Listed here are 10 T cell receptor beta chains from one sample, sequenced in a study of cytomegalovirus exposure and HLA in healthy donors. The method was immunoSEQ multiplex PCR; TCRdb's version includes in-frame clones alone and lacks a portion of them. The repertoire holds about 200,000 clones, with 88% as singletons. Sequences were obtained from PBMCs. All receptors come from a young woman in good health and CMV-seronegative.

The chain carries TRBV29-1 and TRBJ1-1, with TRBD1 as a possible D gene (5 bases). The CDR3 is 14 amino acids. Germline CDR1 is SQVTM and CDR2 is ANQGSEA. V lost 5 bases and J lost 1, with 14 bases in between. The CDR3 coding sequence is TGCAGCGTTCGGTTAGGGGCGACGAACACTGAAGCTTTCTTT. It codes for CSVRLGATNTEAFF.

The V call is TRBV7-9, the J call TRBJ2-7; TRBD2 agrees at 9 bases. The trim removed 5 bases at V and 2 bases at J, leaving 13 bases unmatched. CDR1 and CDR2 from the germline V gene are SEHNR and FQNEAQ (reference sequence). The CDR3 sequence is 17 residues long. In DNA, the CDR3 is TGTGCCAGCAGCCAAGACGTAATCAGCGGGAGGCCCTACGAGCAGTACTTC. Protein sequence: CASSQDVISGRPYEQYF.

This chain connects TRBV6-6 to TRBJ1-2; D not resolved. V shed 1 base and J shed 7 bases, with 10 bases lying between them. There are 13 residues in the CDR3. Germline loops: CDR1 MNHNY, CDR2 SVGAGI (reference sequence). DNA of the CDR3: TGTGCCAGCAGTTACTATGCCGGGTCTGGCTACACCTTC. This sequence encodes CASSYYAGSGYTF.

For this clone: Other DNA sequences in this sample translate to the same CDR3. CDR3 coding DNA: TGTGCCAGCAGATCAGGGTATGGCTACACCTTC. It translates to CASRSGYGYTF. The chain uses TRBV28 and TRBJ1-2; D is possibly TRBD1 (5 bases). V lost 6 bases, J lost 5 bases, and 7 bases lay in between. Germline-derived CDR1 and CDR2 are MDHEN and SYDVKM. CDR3 length equals 11 residues.

This rearrangement joins TRBV5-1 to TRBJ2-3; 10 bases line up with TRBD1. The length of the CDR3 is 17 residues. Per germline, CDR1 SGHRS and CDR2 YFSETQ. V dropped 4 bases and J dropped 6; count of bases not matched to a gene: 14. CDR3 sequence (DNA): TGCGCCAGCAGCACTAAGGTGACAGGGGGCTCTCCGGATACGCAGTATTTT. Encoded protein: CASSTKVTGGSPDTQYF.

The rearrangement joins TRBV18 to TRBJ2-7; TRBD2 matches at 10 bases. CDR1 and CDR2 from the germline V gene are KGHSH and LQKENI. This CDR3 spans 15 amino acids. The junction had 3 bases not matched to a gene; V was cut back by 2 bases and J by 2 bases. DNA for the CDR3: TGTGCCAGCTCACCAGGGCTAGCGGGGGCCTACGAGCAGTACTTC. Translating it yields CASSPGLAGAYEQYF.

V usage is TRBV19 and J usage is TRBJ2-5, with 12 bases that match TRBD2. The CDR3 is 16 residues long. V gave up 5 bases and J gave up 5 bases; unmatched junction bases: 9. The germline gives CDR1 LNHDA, CDR2 SQIVND (reference sequence). CDR3 protein: CASSPLGLAGIETQYF. The DNA of the CDR3 is TGTGCCAGTAGTCCTCTCGGACTAGCGGGAATTGAGACCCAGTACTTC.

The V gene is TRBV14, the J gene TRBJ1-1; TRBD1 matches at 8 bases. V dropped 5 bases and J dropped 4; count of bases not matched to a gene: 6. This CDR3 has 14 residues. The V gene's germline CDR1 is SGHDN and CDR2 FVKESK. CDR3 sequence reads: CASSIAGGITEAFF. CDR3 in DNA: TGTGCCAGCAGCATCGCAGGGGGCATCACTGAAGCTTTCTTT.

V and J are TRBV7-8 and TRBJ2-1, with TRBD2 matching 8 bases. Trimming took 3 bases from V and 9 from J; bases not matched to a gene: 7. In germline, CDR1 is SGHVS, CDR2 FQNEAQ. CDR3 size: 14 residues. The CDR3 bases are TGTGCCAGCAGCTTGGTAGCTGGACTAGCTGAGCAGTTCTTC. Amino acids: CASSLVAGLAEQFF.

This clone was detected once. CDR3 DNA: TGCGCCAGCAGCCAGGCTCCTCCGTCTCGTACATACACTGAAGCTTTCTTT. Amino acids: CASSQAPPSRTYTEAFF. The V and J genes are TRBV4-3 and TRBJ1-1; D is undetermined. The length of the CDR3 is 17 residues. Deletions cut 3 bases from V and 3 bases from J, with 20 bases between. Germline CDR1 is LGHNA and CDR2 is YSLEER.